The 3 T cell receptor beta chains listed next were all sequenced from one sample in a study of circulating and synovial CD4+ cells in juvenile arthritis. Sequencing used immunoSEQ multiplex PCR; TCRdb keeps in-frame clones, though not all of them. The sample lists about 16,000 clones; under 95% were seen once. Sequences were obtained from CD4+ T cells from blood. The receptors stem from a human donor with juvenile idiopathic arthritis.

The gene calls are TRBV7-2 and TRBJ2-7, with 8 bases fitting TRBD1. The CDR3 consists of 15 residues. Per the germline V gene, CDR1 is SGHTA and CDR2 is FQGNSA. Trimming took 1 base from V and 5 from J; bases not matched to a gene: 7. CDR3 bases: TGTGCCAGCAGCTTAGAAGGCAGGGGGCTCCACGAGCAGTACTTC. It specifies CASSLEGRGLHEQYF.

This chain links TRBV25-1 with TRBJ1-5, with 7 nucleotides matching TRBD1. The V gene's germline CDR1 is MGHDK and CDR2 SYGVNS. V was clipped by 5 bases and J by 7 bases; unmatched bases: 8. The CDR3 totals 14 residues. The CDR3 loop reads CASSKTGLGQPQHF. The CDR3 nucleotides are TGTGCCAGCAGTAAGACAGGGCTGGGGCAGCCCCAGCATTTT.

The rearrangement uses TRBV7-2 and TRBJ2-3; D may be TRBD2 (6 bases). Between the trimmed V and J ends, which lost 5 bases and 6 bases, there was a span of 12 bases. This CDR3 contains 13 residues. The V gene's germline CDR1 is SGHTA and CDR2 FQGNSA. The CDR3 DNA follows: TGTGCCAGCAGCGGGGGGAAGGGGGATACGCAGTATTTT. It specifies CASSGGKGDTQYF.